These T cell receptor beta chains were read from a single sample in a study of T cells in localized non-small cell lung cancer. Profiled with immunoSEQ multiplex PCR; TCRdb holds only in-frame clones, not every one. The sample yields 6,000 to 10,000 clones, roughly 92% seen once. Sequenced here: peripheral blood, sampled before any cancer treatment. Every receptor here comes from a woman aged 35-70 years with stage I lung adenocarcinoma. Each CDR3 is given with its conserved first and last residue. Fields, in order: clone size, J gene, D gene, V gene, CDR3 DNA, CDR3 protein. The D gene is left open where the match is weak. Expanded clones are given a class, and other clones once, few, many or no size at all.

clone_size: NA
j_call: TRBJ2-2
d_call: NA
v_call: TRBV10-2
cdr3_nt: TGCGCCAGCAGTCGACAGAACACCGGGGAGCTGTTTTTT
cdr3_aa: CASSRQNTGELFF

clone_size: NA
j_call: TRBJ1-1
d_call: TRBD1
v_call: TRBV4-1
cdr3_nt: TGCGCCAGCAGCCCGGGACAGGGGGCTTGGAACACTGAAGCTTTCTTT
cdr3_aa: CASSPGQGAWNTEAFF

clone_size: NA
j_call: TRBJ1-3
d_call: TRBD1
v_call: TRBV11-2
cdr3_nt: TGTGCCAGCAGCTTAGTCAGGGGGCGTGGAAACACCATATATTTT
cdr3_aa: CASSLVRGRGNTIYF

clone_size: NA
j_call: TRBJ1-2
d_call: TRBD1
v_call: TRBV29-1
cdr3_nt: TGCAGCGTTGAATCGACAGGGGGCTTTGGCTACACCTTC
cdr3_aa: CSVESTGGFGYTF

clone_size: NA
j_call: TRBJ2-3
d_call: NA
v_call: TRBV10-2
cdr3_nt: TGCGCCACTCAATTCGCGGGAGATACGCAGTATTTT
cdr3_aa: CATQFAGDTQYF

clone_size: NA
j_call: TRBJ1-1
d_call: NA
v_call: TRBV15
cdr3_nt: TGTGCCACCAGCAGAGGGCTTTCAGGCACTGAAGCTTTCTTT
cdr3_aa: CATSRGLSGTEAFF

clone_size: NA
j_call: TRBJ2-5
d_call: NA
v_call: TRBV5-6
cdr3_nt: TGTGCCAGCAGCTGGGGTGGGGCCCAAGAGACCCAGTACTTC
cdr3_aa: CASSWGGAQETQYF

clone_size: once
j_call: TRBJ2-5
d_call: NA
v_call: TRBV5-6
cdr3_nt: TGTGCCAGCATCAGGATGGCAAATCAAGAGACCCAGTACTTC
cdr3_aa: CASIRMANQETQYF

clone_size: NA
j_call: TRBJ1-4
d_call: NA
v_call: TRBV9
cdr3_nt: TGTGCCAGCAGCGTAGGACATGGTGATGAAAAACTGTTTTTT
cdr3_aa: CASSVGHGDEKLFF

clone_size: NA
j_call: TRBJ1-1
d_call: NA
v_call: TRBV7-6
cdr3_nt: TGTGCCAGCAGCTTAGAAAGGGGTGGGACCACTGAAGCTTTCTTT
cdr3_aa: CASSLERGGTTEAFF

clone_size: NA
j_call: TRBJ2-3
d_call: NA
v_call: TRBV6-1
cdr3_nt: TGTGCCAGCAGTGAAGAGACGGGACTGCTCACAGATACGCAGTATTTT
cdr3_aa: CASSEETGLLTDTQYF

clone_size: NA
j_call: TRBJ2-7
d_call: TRBD2
v_call: TRBV2
cdr3_nt: TGTGCCAGCAGTGATGGACGGGGAGGGCCGTACGAGCAGTACTTC
cdr3_aa: CASSDGRGGPYEQYF

clone_size: NA
j_call: TRBJ1-1
d_call: NA
v_call: TRBV4-1
cdr3_nt: TGCGCCAGCAGCCCCTTACCCCTGAACACTGAAGCTTTCTTT
cdr3_aa: CASSPLPLNTEAFF

clone_size: NA
j_call: TRBJ2-7
d_call: NA
v_call: TRBV7-2
cdr3_nt: TGTGCCAGCAGCCTCCACTACGAGCAGTACTTC
cdr3_aa: CASSLHYEQYF

clone_size: once
j_call: TRBJ1-4
d_call: NA
v_call: TRBV4-1
cdr3_nt: TGCGCCAGCAGCCAAATCGCCACCGAAAAACTGTTTTTT
cdr3_aa: CASSQIATEKLFF

clone_size: NA
j_call: TRBJ2-5
d_call: TRBD1
v_call: TRBV15
cdr3_nt: TGTGCCACCAGCAGGTCGCGCCAGGGGGCAGGAGAGACCCAGTACTTC
cdr3_aa: CATSRSRQGAGETQYF

clone_size: NA
j_call: TRBJ2-3
d_call: NA
v_call: TRBV18
cdr3_nt: TGTGCCAGCTCACCTAATCCTACAGATACGCAGTATTTT
cdr3_aa: CASSPNPTDTQYF

clone_size: once
j_call: TRBJ2-5
d_call: TRBD2
v_call: TRBV6-5
cdr3_nt: TGTGCCAGCAGTTACTCAGGCCATGGCGGGAGGGAGACCCAGTACTTC
cdr3_aa: CASSYSGHGGRETQYF

clone_size: NA
j_call: TRBJ2-7
d_call: NA
v_call: TRBV6-1
cdr3_nt: TGTGCCAGCAGCCGGGACACCTACGAGCAGTACTTC
cdr3_aa: CASSRDTYEQYF

clone_size: NA
j_call: TRBJ1-2
d_call: TRBD1
v_call: TRBV10-3
cdr3_nt: TGTGCCATCAGTGCAGGGACAGGGAACTATGGCTACACCTTC
cdr3_aa: CAISAGTGNYGYTF

clone_size: once
j_call: TRBJ1-5
d_call: NA
v_call: TRBV7-2
cdr3_nt: TGTGCCAGCAGCTTAGTCACAGCCCAACCCCAGCATTTT
cdr3_aa: CASSLVTAQPQHF

clone_size: NA
j_call: TRBJ2-7
d_call: NA
v_call: TRBV6-5
cdr3_nt: TGTGCCAGCAGTTACTCGACGGGCTACGAGCAGTACTTC
cdr3_aa: CASSYSTGYEQYF

clone_size: NA
j_call: TRBJ2-1
d_call: NA
v_call: TRBV30
cdr3_nt: TGTGCCTGGAGGTTGGGGAGGATTGGAAACAGGGACAATGAGCAGTTCTTC
cdr3_aa: CAWRLGRIGNRDNEQFF

clone_size: once
j_call: TRBJ2-5
d_call: TRBD2
v_call: TRBV5-4
cdr3_nt: TGTGCCAGCAGTCAGCCGCAGGGAGGGCAAGAGACCCAGTACTTC
cdr3_aa: CASSQPQGGQETQYF

clone_size: once
j_call: TRBJ2-5
d_call: NA
v_call: TRBV7-2
cdr3_nt: TGTGCCAGCAGCCGCCGCCAAGAGACCCAGTACTTC
cdr3_aa: CASSRRQETQYF

clone_size: NA
j_call: TRBJ1-2
d_call: NA
v_call: TRBV7-9
cdr3_nt: TGTGCCAGCAGCTTGGGCTCCGACGGGTTCTTCTATGGCTACACCTTC
cdr3_aa: CASSLGSDGFFYGYTF

clone_size: large
j_call: TRBJ1-2
d_call: NA
v_call: TRBV18
cdr3_nt: TGTGCCAGCTCACCGGGGACGGAAAACTATGGCTACACCTTC
cdr3_aa: CASSPGTENYGYTF

clone_size: once
j_call: TRBJ2-2
d_call: NA
v_call: TRBV5-6
cdr3_nt: TGTGCCAGCAGCTTGGGACGGGGGGCTTGGGACACCGGGGAGCTGTTTTTT
cdr3_aa: CASSLGRGAWDTGELFF

clone_size: NA
j_call: TRBJ1-5
d_call: TRBD1
v_call: TRBV30
cdr3_nt: TGTGCCTGGAGTGTACAGGGGTATAGCAATCAGCCCCAGCATTTT
cdr3_aa: CAWSVQGYSNQPQHF

clone_size: NA
j_call: TRBJ2-2
d_call: NA
v_call: TRBV6-4
cdr3_nt: TGTGCCAGCAGTGACTCCCAGGGGTCCGGGGAGCTGTTTTTT
cdr3_aa: CASSDSQGSGELFF

clone_size: NA
j_call: TRBJ1-2
d_call: NA
v_call: TRBV10-1
cdr3_nt: TGCGCCAGCTCCACACGACAGGACTATGGCTACACCTTC
cdr3_aa: CASSTRQDYGYTF

clone_size: NA
j_call: TRBJ2-7
d_call: TRBD1
v_call: TRBV4-1
cdr3_nt: TGCGCCAGCAGCCAAGATCTGAGACAGGGTAACGAGCAGTACTTC
cdr3_aa: CASSQDLRQGNEQYF

clone_size: NA
j_call: TRBJ1-2
d_call: NA
v_call: TRBV2
cdr3_nt: TGTGCCAGCAGCATCAGGTGGATAGGCTACACCTTC
cdr3_aa: CASSIRWIGYTF

clone_size: NA
j_call: TRBJ1-2
d_call: NA
v_call: TRBV14
cdr3_nt: TGTGCCAGCAGCCAAACCCCTTGGAACTATGGCTACACCTTC
cdr3_aa: CASSQTPWNYGYTF

clone_size: NA
j_call: TRBJ2-5
d_call: NA
v_call: TRBV7-3
cdr3_nt: TGTGCCAGCAGCCCCAGTTCCGCCGAGACCCAGTACTTC
cdr3_aa: CASSPSSAETQYF

clone_size: NA
j_call: TRBJ2-5
d_call: NA
v_call: TRBV27
cdr3_nt: TGTGCCAGCAGTTCCCCCGGGGGCGCAAAAGAGACCCAGTACTTC
cdr3_aa: CASSSPGGAKETQYF

clone_size: NA
j_call: TRBJ2-3
d_call: TRBD2
v_call: TRBV20-1
cdr3_nt: TGCAGCGGGGGGGCAACAGATACGCAGTATTTT
cdr3_aa: CSGGATDTQYF

clone_size: NA
j_call: TRBJ1-4
d_call: NA
v_call: TRBV6-5
cdr3_nt: TGTGCCAGCAGTTCCGAGGGTGCAGCTAATGAAAAACTGTTTTTT
cdr3_aa: CASSSEGAANEKLFF

clone_size: NA
j_call: TRBJ2-3
d_call: TRBD1
v_call: TRBV30
cdr3_nt: TGTGCCTGGAGTCAGCAGGGGGCTACAGATACGCAGTATTTT
cdr3_aa: CAWSQQGATDTQYF

clone_size: NA
j_call: TRBJ1-4
d_call: NA
v_call: TRBV12-5
cdr3_nt: TGTGCTAGTGGTTTGTCCCTGGGGGACTTAAGTGAAAAACTGTTTTTT
cdr3_aa: CASGLSLGDLSEKLFF